Included here is one T cell receptor beta chain sequence, with context. Losses at the gene ends were 0 bases for V and 1 base for J; bases not matched to a gene: 2. Germline values: CDR1 SGHNT, CDR2 YYREEE (reference sequence). The CDR3 extends over 15 amino acids. This entry belongs to a study of tumour-infiltrating T cells in Burkitt lymphoma. Measured with immunoSEQ multiplex PCR; TCRdb has only the in-frame clones, and not every one. This sample carries roughly 9,200 clones, approximately 56% of them seen once, and the ten largest clones take less than 6%. Sequencing was performed on tumor tissue. This rearrangement joins TRBV5-4 to TRBJ1-2; 8 bases align to TRBD1. This receptor was obtained from a human donor with diffuse large B-cell lymphoma. The CDR3: CASSLGQGNNYGYTF. In nucleotides, the CDR3 is TGTGCCAGCAGCTTGGGACAGGGGAATAACTATGGCTACACCTTC.